These 17 T cell receptor beta chains were all obtained from the same sample, sequenced in a study of shared T cell receptors in the human thymus (dated by TCRdb to 2020 to 2023). Library method: the immunoSEQ multiplex PCR assay. TCRdb limited this immuneACCESS table to in-frame rearrangements with V and J called. A share of clones is missing; checked studies link under half to unresolved V genes, and the rest is unexplained. The sample table holds 700,000 or so clones, of which 80% to 90% were seen once. Approximately 0.01% of the sample belongs to the ten largest clones. These data were likewise used in another study, on human thymus T cells.

Sequencing used thymocytes. The source is a girl under three years old with a congenital heart defect. Donor details come from another sample of the same person, matched by shared clones.

This chain uses TRBV28 with TRBJ2-1, with TRBD1 matching 7 bases. The ends lost 4 bases at V and 3 bases at J; junction bases unmatched: 3. Germline V gives CDR1 MDHEN, CDR2 SYDVKM. The CDR3 contains 14 residues. CDR3 residues: CASSSGDSYNEQFF. In DNA form, the CDR3 reads TGTGCCAGCAGTTCCGGGGACAGCTACAATGAGCAGTTCTTC.

The chain is built from TRBV5-1 and TRBJ1-2; TRBD1 is a possible D gene (6 bases). V lost 0 bases, J lost 4 bases, and 19 bases lay in between. Germline V gene lookup returns CDR1 SGHRS and CDR2 YFSETQ. The CDR3 is 17 residues long. CDR3 region: CASSLARVQGYRYGYTF. The CDR3 region has the DNA TGCGCCAGCAGCTTGGCCCGGGTACAGGGATACCGCTATGGCTACACCTTC.

The chain couples TRBV7-9 to TRBJ2-7; no clear D. The CDR3 is 14 residues long. Trimming shortened V by 5 bases and J by 6 bases, and 17 bases separated the two germline ends. The germline CDR1 and CDR2 sequences are SEHNR and FQNEAQ (reference sequence). This CDR3 reads CASSLEPSGGEQYF. As DNA, the CDR3 is TGTGCCAGCAGCCTCGAGCCCTCCGGCGGCGAGCAGTACTTC.

V is TRBV5-1 and J is TRBJ2-5, with 7 bases that match TRBD2. V lost 4 bases and J lost 5; bases outside the gene matches: 8. Germline V gene data show CDR1 as SGHRS and CDR2 as YFSETQ. The CDR3 is 14 amino acids. The CDR3 reads CASSKRLAWETQYF. CDR3 nucleotide sequence: TGCGCCAGCAGCAAACGACTAGCATGGGAGACCCAGTACTTC.

A word on this clone: The sample has other DNA sequences that encode this CDR3 too. The chain couples TRBV7-8 to TRBJ1-6; D remains ambiguous. The V end lost 7 bases, the J end lost 7 bases, and 26 bases lay between the germline ends. Germline CDR1 reads SGHVS; CDR2 reads FQNEAQ. There are 18 residues in the CDR3. CDR3 protein: CASTSLDDPIIPNSPLHF. In DNA form, the CDR3 reads TGTGCCAGCACCTCCCTAGACGACCCCATCATCCCCAATTCACCCCTCCACTTT.

The CDR3 sequence is CSARRGPEAFF. The CDR3 region has the DNA TGCAGTGCTAGAAGGGGCCCTGAAGCTTTCTTT. The genes are TRBV20-1 and TRBJ1-1; maybe TRBD1 (5 bases). Trimming removed 2 bases at V and 6 bases at J, with 7 bases between. The CDR3 spans 11 residues. The V gene's germline CDR1 is DFQATT and CDR2 SNEGSKA (reference sequence).

This clone showed up just a few times. The chain joins TRBV19 to TRBJ1-5, with no clear D. In germline, CDR1 is LNHDA, CDR2 SQIVND (reference sequence). The CDR3 consists of 14 residues. Trimming cost V 3 bases and J 5 bases, with 11 bases left between them. The CDR3 is CASSILGLYQPQHF. CDR3 nucleotide sequence: TGTGCCAGTAGTATTCTAGGCCTTTATCAGCCCCAGCATTTT.

The sample holds a few counts of this clone. V is TRBV5-4 and J is TRBJ2-5; TRBD1 aligns across 9 bases. The junction had 1 base not matched to a gene; V was cut back by 4 bases and J by 3 bases. This CDR3 comprises 13 residues. Germline V CDR1 and CDR2: SGHNT, YYREEE (reference sequence). DNA of the CDR3: TGTGCCAGCAGCAGGGACAGGGAAGAGACCCAGTACTTC. It yields the protein CASSRDREETQYF.

V is TRBV11-2 and J is TRBJ2-7; unclear D gene. Trimming pared 2 bases from V and 2 bases from J, leaving 16 bases between. CDR1 and CDR2 (germline): SGHAT, FQNNGV. There are 16 residues in the CDR3. This CDR3 is CASSLTGSGPPYEQYF. The CDR3, as DNA: TGTGCCAGCAGCTTAACCGGTTCGGGTCCTCCCTACGAGCAGTACTTC.

The chain recombines TRBV7-2 with TRBJ1-2, with a possible D match to TRBD1 (6 bases). In germline, CDR1 is SGHTA, CDR2 FQGNSA. V was clipped by 3 bases and J by 7 bases, with 24 bases between them. The length of the CDR3 is 17 residues. CDR3 in DNA: TGTGCCAGCAGCTTTCTCGGGGGGGCGGGGGTCGGTGGTGGCTACACCTTC. Protein sequence: CASSFLGGAGVGGGYTF.

The chain carries TRBV11-2 and TRBJ2-3, with 7 positions matching TRBD2. CDR1 and CDR2 (germline): SGHAT, FQNNGV. With 1 base clipped from V and 2 bases from J, the junction kept 15 bases outside the gene matches. The CDR3 runs 19 residues. CDR3 DNA sequence: TGTGCCAGCAGCTTAGTATTCCAGCGGGGTCCTCATGCCACAGATACGCAGTATTTT. The encoded protein is CASSLVFQRGPHATDTQYF.

This sequence joins TRBV7-6 and TRBJ2-3; no reliable D call. Trimming took off 5 bases at V and 3 bases at J, with 21 bases between the two ends. CDR3 length: 17 amino acids. CDR1 SGHVS and CDR2 FNYEAQ come from the germline V gene. For the CDR3, the DNA is TGTGCCAGCAGCCGTTCTTTGGTCAGGCGTCCTACAGATACGCAGTATTTT. It translates to CASSRSLVRRPTDTQYF.

The rearrangement links TRBV5-1 to TRBJ2-2; 8 bases align to TRBD1. V was clipped by 0 bases and J by 4 bases; unmatched bases: 5. In germline, CDR1 is SGHRS, CDR2 YFSETQ. CDR3 length equals 16 residues. The CDR3 region is CASSLAGGSGTGELFF. The DNA of the CDR3 is TGCGCCAGCAGCTTGGCAGGGGGCTCCGGCACCGGGGAGCTGTTTTTT. Variable domain in full (rest from reference TRBV5-1 and TRBJ2-2): KAGVTQTPRYLIKTRGQQVTLSCSPISGHRSVSWYQQTPGQGLQFLFEYFSETQRNKGNFPGRFSGRQFSNSRSEMNVSTLELGDSALYLCASSLAGGSGTGELFFGEGSRLTVL.

The rearrangement joins TRBV5-1 to TRBJ1-5, with 10 bases fitting TRBD1. Germline V gene data show CDR1 as SGHRS and CDR2 as YFSETQ. The V segment lost 2 bases and the J segment 3 bases; nucleotides outside the gene matches: 5. The CDR3 is 16 residues long. The CDR3: CASSLGQGDTNQPQHF. The CDR3 DNA reads as TGCGCCAGCAGCTTAGGACAGGGGGATACCAATCAGCCCCAGCATTTT.

This clone came up once. V is TRBV21-1 and J is TRBJ1-2. TRBV21-1 is a pseudogene. This CDR3 comprises 16 residues. The CDR3 region is CASSNWTGNQNYGYTF. The DNA of the CDR3 is TGTGCCAGCAGCAATTGGACGGGAAACCAAAACTATGGCTACACCTTC.

The genes are TRBV6-4 and TRBJ2-1; 7 nucleotides match TRBD2. This CDR3 is built from 16 residues. V shed 4 bases and J 4 bases; nucleotides not matched to a gene: 10. The germline CDR1 and CDR2 sequences are MRHNA and SNTAGT. This chain's CDR3 is CASSAVPGLYYNEQFF. The CDR3, as DNA: TGTGCCAGCAGTGCGGTACCGGGACTATATTACAATGAGCAGTTCTTC.

The CDR3 DNA reads as TGTGCCACCTCGGGTCAGAATCGATTTAGCACAGATACGCAGTATTTT. This translates into CATSGQNRFSTDTQYF. The genes are TRBV19 and TRBJ2-3; no clear D gene. The germline V and J ends were trimmed by 10 bases and 0 bases, with 20 bases remaining between them. The CDR3 is 16 residues long. Germline loops: CDR1 LNHDA, CDR2 SQIVND (reference sequence).